This passage covers 22 T cell receptor beta chains from one sample sequenced in a study of shared T cell receptors in the human thymus. Profiling relied on immunoSEQ multiplex PCR, and the TCRdb table lists in-frame clones only, not all of them. The table shows hundreds of thousands of clones, with approximately 87% occurring only once. This sample was shared with a second study, whose subject was human thymus T cells.

Sample: thymocytes. The receptor source for this set is a boy in the first two years of life with a congenital heart defect.

This rearrangement joins TRBV15 to TRBJ1-1, with D maybe TRBD1 (6 bases). CDR1 is LNHNV, CDR2 YYDKDF, per germline (reference sequence). The V gene lost 0 bases and the J gene lost 10 bases, with 12 bases spanning the gap. This CDR3 is built from 13 residues. The CDR3 DNA follows: TGTGCCACCAGCAGAGATCTAGGGGGTAGAGCTTTCTTT. It specifies CATSRDLGGRAFF. Supplemented by reference TRBV15 and TRBJ1-1, the full variable domain reads DAMVIQNPRYQVTQFGKPVTLSCSQTLNHNVMYWYQQKSSQAPKLLFHYYDKDFNNEADTPDNFQSRRPNTSFCFLDIRSPGLGDTAMYLCATSRDLGGRAFFGQGTRLTVV.

The chain links TRBV30 to TRBJ2-5, with D possibly TRBD2 on 6 matching bases. V was pared by 2 bases and J by 1 base, with 17 bases between. The CDR3 is made up of 16 amino acids. The germline gives CDR1 GTSNPN, CDR2 SVGIG (reference sequence). The CDR3 DNA follows: TGTGCCTGGAGTCCGAGGACTAAAAGTGGCCAAGAGACCCAGTACTTC. It codes for CAWSPRTKSGQETQYF.

The chain uses TRBV5-1 and TRBJ1-2; tentative D call: TRBD1 (6 bases). Trimming shortened V by 4 bases and J by 2 bases, and 12 bases separated the two germline ends. The CDR3 runs 14 residues. Germline loops: CDR1 SGHRS, CDR2 YFSETQ. The CDR3 nucleotides are TGCGCCAGCAGCGAGACAGGTTCGAACTATGGCTACACCTTC. It specifies CASSETGSNYGYTF.

The chain is built from TRBV5-1 and TRBJ1-2; D is possibly TRBD1 (5 bases). CDR1 is SGHRS and CDR2 is YFSETQ in the germline V gene. This CDR3 has 13 amino acids. V was pared by 0 bases and J by 4 bases, with 7 bases between. Written as DNA, the CDR3 is TGCGCCAGCAGCTTGGCGGGGGTCTATGGCTACACCTTC. It translates to CASSLAGVYGYTF.

The chain combines TRBV7-2 with TRBJ2-7, with TRBD2 matching 12 bases. The germline CDR1 and CDR2 sequences are SGHTA and FQGNSA. V gave up 5 bases and J gave up 1 base; unmatched junction bases: 15. This CDR3 is built from 19 residues. In nucleotides, the CDR3 is TGTGCCAGCAGCCTCCGACTAGCGGGAGAAATTCCGGGGTCCTACGAGCAGTACTTC. This codes for CASSLRLAGEIPGSYEQYF.

This chain joins TRBV4-3 and TRBJ1-5; D may be TRBD1 (6 bases). V was clipped by 1 base and J by 0 bases, with 25 bases between them. This CDR3 region has 21 residues. Germline V gene lookup returns CDR1 LGHNA and CDR2 YSLEER. The CDR3 DNA follows: TGCGCCAGCAGCCAAGCTATATCCGCCCCTGGACAGCAGGTTAGCAATCAGCCCCAGCATTTT. Residues: CASSQAISAPGQQVSNQPQHF.

The chain combines TRBV5-6 with TRBJ2-1; 8 positions agree with TRBD2. CDR1 and CDR2 (germline): SGHDT, YYEEEE. There are 15 residues in the CDR3. The V gene end was trimmed by 2 bases and the J gene end by 6 bases; junction bases not matched to a gene: 7. The chain's CDR3 is CASSFGGRRINEQFF. The CDR3 nucleotides are TGTGCCAGCAGCTTCGGCGGGAGGAGGATCAATGAGCAGTTCTTC.

The genes are TRBV2 and TRBJ2-7, with a weak D call TRBD2 (6 bases). Germline V gene lookup returns CDR1 SNHLY and CDR2 FYNNEI. The CDR3 runs to 18 residues. V was clipped by 7 bases and J by 6 bases, with 31 bases between them. CDR3: CASTPEGPGRRAPIEQYF. Here the CDR3 DNA reads TGTGCCAGCACTCCGGAGGGCCCCGGACGGAGAGCCCCTATCGAGCAGTACTTC.

J is TRBJ2-2 and V is TRBV30; 9 bases agree with TRBD1. The CDR3 covers 16 residues. J gave up 6 bases and V 2 bases, and 10 bases lay outside the gene matches. CDR1 GTSNPN and CDR2 SVGIG come from the germline V gene (reference sequence). The CDR3 DNA follows: TGTGCCTGGAGTACCTCGGGACAGGGCTTGTCCGGGGAGCTGTTTTTT. This encodes CAWSTSGQGLSGELFF.

Details on this clone: A junction boundary mismatches the germline segment, possibly from a read error. The chain has TRBV28 and TRBJ1-5; D is unclear. Looked up from germline, CDR1 is MDHEN and CDR2 is SYDVKM. This CDR3 has 14 amino acids. This CDR3 is CVSVGPYSNQPQHF. Written as DNA, the CDR3 is TGCGTCTCTGTTGGGCCCTATAGCAATCAGCCCCAGCATTTT.

This rearrangement joins TRBV2 to TRBJ2-5; tentatively, D is TRBD2 (5 bases). V shed 4 bases and J shed 1 base, with 13 bases lying between them. The CDR3 has 15 amino acids. Germline V gene data show CDR1 as SNHLY and CDR2 as FYNNEI. The CDR3 DNA reads as TGTGCCAGCAGTGGACGGACTCGAATCCAAGAGACCCAGTACTTC. Translation gives CASSGRTRIQETQYF.

The gene calls are TRBV4-1 and TRBJ2-7, with D tentatively TRBD1 (5 bases). Trimming shortened V by 5 bases and J by 3 bases, and 17 bases separated the two germline ends. Germline CDR1 is MGHRA and CDR2 is YSYEKL. This CDR3 spans 15 amino acids. CDR3 amino acids: CASSSPDTSHYEQYF. The CDR3 region has the DNA TGCGCCAGCAGCTCCCCGGACACGTCCCACTACGAGCAGTACTTC.

The V gene is TRBV7-9, the J gene TRBJ2-7, with 7 bases that match TRBD2. Germline trimming cut 7 bases from V and 2 bases from J; bases unmatched to any gene: 8. CDR1 and CDR2 (germline): SEHNR, FQNEAQ (reference sequence). CDR3 length equals 14 residues. The CDR3 DNA reads as TGTGCCAGCAACTTGGGGGGGAAGACCTACGAGCAGTACTTC. Protein sequence: CASNLGGKTYEQYF.

V and J are TRBV28 and TRBJ1-4, with 11 bases identical to TRBD1. The CDR3 runs 15 residues. Looked up from germline, CDR1 is MDHEN and CDR2 is SYDVKM. V gave up 5 bases and J gave up 6 bases; unmatched junction bases: 5. CDR3 in amino acids: CASSPRDRGYEKLFF. The CDR3 DNA is TGTGCCAGCAGTCCCCGGGACAGGGGGTATGAAAAACTGTTTTTT.

This clone has only one observation. The chain recombines TRBV28 with TRBJ1-4; D ambiguous. This CDR3 region has 15 residues. Germline CDR1 and CDR2: MDHEN and SYDVKM. V was cut by 3 bases and J by 7 bases, with 15 bases left in between. CDR3 loop: CASSFGLARCEKLFF. CDR3 sequence (DNA): TGTGCCAGCAGTTTCGGACTCGCTAGGTGTGAAAAACTGTTTTTT.

This clone occurred a few times. The V call is TRBV4-2, the J call TRBJ2-1; 9 bases are a match to TRBD2. After removal of 4 bases from V and 8 bases from J, the junction contained 15 bases not matched to a gene. Germline assignment: CDR1 LGHNA and CDR2 YNFKEQ. This CDR3 contains 17 residues. The chain's CDR3 is CASSPRLAGPLRDEQFF. Written as DNA, the CDR3 is TGTGCCAGCAGCCCACGGCTAGCGGGGCCCCTAAGGGATGAGCAGTTCTTC.

V usage is TRBV27 and J usage is TRBJ2-5; 7 bases map to TRBD2. The better agreement between TRBJ2-7 and the DNA end casts doubt on the J call. The CDR3 loop spans 14 amino acids. Germline V gene sequence: CDR1 MNHEY, CDR2 SMNVEV (reference sequence). CDR3 sequence: CASSRGSRAYEQYF. The CDR3 coding sequence is TGTGCCAGCAGCCGCGGGAGTAGGGCCTACGAGCAGTACTTC.

CDR3 region: CASSKYRGRLNTEAFF. The DNA for the CDR3 is TGTGCCAGTAGTAAGTACAGGGGGCGGCTGAACACTGAAGCTTTCTTT. V and J are TRBV19 and TRBJ1-1; 9 positions match TRBD1. The CDR3 contains 16 residues. Per the germline V gene, CDR1 is LNHDA and CDR2 is SQIVND (reference sequence). The trim removed 4 bases at V and 0 bases at J, leaving 6 bases unmatched.

The gene calls are TRBV6-5 and TRBJ2-7; 8 bases are shared with TRBD2. This CDR3 has 16 amino acids. V shed 4 bases and J 4 bases; nucleotides not matched to a gene: 12. Germline lookup yields CDR1 MNHEY and CDR2 SVGAGI. The DNA of the CDR3 is TGTGCCAGCAGTTTCCCTGGACCTAGCGGGCAATACGAGCAGTACTTC. Protein product: CASSFPGPSGQYEQYF.

This sequence joins TRBV7-9 and TRBJ1-5, with 10 positions matching TRBD1. This CDR3 is built from 17 residues. V lost 3 bases to trimming and J lost 5 bases; unmatched junction nucleotides: 10. Germline CDR1 and CDR2: SEHNR and FQNEAQ (reference sequence). The CDR3 here is CASSFIPTGGQDQPQHF. The CDR3 DNA is TGTGCCAGCAGCTTTATCCCGACAGGGGGCCAAGATCAGCCCCAGCATTTT.

This sequence joins TRBV5-6 and TRBJ2-5; D ambiguous. CDR3 length: 13 residues. Germline values: CDR1 SGHDT, CDR2 YYEEEE. V was clipped by 0 bases and J by 0 bases, with 3 bases between them. Here the CDR3 reads CASSLVDQETQYF. CDR3 sequence (DNA): TGTGCCAGCAGCTTGGTCGACCAAGAGACCCAGTACTTC.

The CDR3 region has the DNA TGTGCCAGCAGTTTAACGGGGATCGGGATGAGCTCCTACGAGCAGTACTTC. Its protein product is CASSLTGIGMSSYEQYF. The chain joins TRBV27 to TRBJ2-7; maybe TRBD2 (5 bases). V was pared by 2 bases and J by 0 bases, with 17 bases between. Germline V gene sequence: CDR1 MNHEY, CDR2 SMNVEV (reference sequence). CDR3 length: 17 amino acids.